The clone carrying this T cell receptor (beta chain) has more than one count but fewer than ten. CDR3-region Arm-PCR and iRepertoire HTBI primers produced the TCR beta libraries. TCRdb independently ran MiXCR on the multiplex PCR reads; one entry per CDR3 protein. The sample records 500,000 to 700,000 distinct CDR3 sequences, roughly 30% being singletons. The data were obtained in a study of regulatory T cells in long-lasting Graves disease. Germline V gene lookup returns CDR1 MNHGY and CDR2 SVAAGI. V lost 3 bases, J lost 7 bases, and 12 bases stayed unmatched. This CDR3 contains 17 residues. The sample's time point: persistent/refractory GD, antithyroid drugs over 5 years with positive TRAb. Researchers made the TCR library from RNA that was extracted from PBMCs.

The chain carries TRBV6-9 and TRBJ1-6; 7 positions match TRBD1. The sequenced sample was peripheral blood mononuclear cells (PBMCs), obtained when the disease was refractory, from a patient treated with antithyroid drugs. The source of this sequence is a female donor with Graves disease. This chain's CDR3 is CASSYWADREGNSPLHF. The CDR3 DNA sequence: TGTGCCAGCAGTTACTGGGCTGACAGGGAGGGGAATTCACCCCTCCACTTT.